This paragraph reports one T cell receptor beta chain. It has no known antigen specificity. Per-base quality was not reported, and no clone a single base away is much larger than it. The data derive from a study of CD8 T cells in Susac syndrome (dated by TCRdb to the late 2010s). The study in broad terms: The study used repertoire sequencing to test whether antigen drove CD8+ T cell activation and differentiation in Susac syndrome. Clonality of the CD8+ T cell repertoire was compared between around eleven healthy donors, approximately 14 Susac syndrome patients and roughly 15 multiple sclerosis patients. Broad study findings and their caveats: The TCR sequencing and HLA analysis was acknowledged to have included a relatively small number of individuals.

RNA was extracted using the RNeasy kit, and about 0.45 to 1 ug of the RNA was reverse transcribed with random hexamers. The immunoSEQ multiplex PCR assay, which covers 54 Vbeta and 13 Jbeta segments, was used to amplify TCR beta CDR3 regions. PCR amplification bias was corrected by using a synthetic template baseline for primer optimization and computational correction. The study's processing was this. Reads were assigned to V, D and J genes according to IMGT and analyzed in immunoSEQ Analyzer, with only productive sequences retained. To calculate clonality, Shannon entropy was normalized by log2 of the number of productive unique sequences and then subtracted from one. Public and private clones were assessed among the 100 most prevalent clones of each patient and control. Clones were defined as Susac-specific when absent from the healthy and MS cohorts, from over a thousand published viral clones and from other ImmuneACCESS disease sequences. The public sequencing data were trimmed at Q25 with fastp and processed into clonotypes with MiXCR by TCRdb, which kept only in-frame beta chains. Each entry merges the rows of one CDR3 protein and shows their most common DNA and genes. None of the V and J calls come from the authors' own analysis; TCRdb made them. Counted in this sample were about 120,000 distinct CDR3 sequences; 85% to 95% of them appeared once. In total, the top ten clones hold roughly 0.12% of the sample.

Peripheral blood CD8+ and CD4+ T cells from healthy donors, Susac syndrome patients and multiple sclerosis patients were profiled using high-throughput TCR beta sequencing. Healthy donors were age- and sex-matched controls. CD8+ TEMRA cells were enriched by FACS, while bulk CD8+ and CD4+ T cells were purified by magnetic negative isolation. Blood was drawn into EDTA tubes, processed within 24 hours, and PBMCs were isolated by density gradient centrifugation. PBMCs intended for TCR sequencing were frozen in liquid nitrogen and were later thawed in a 37 degrees C water bath. The sorted or isolated CD4+, CD8+ and CD8+ TEMRA cells reached a purity of at least 90%. The sequence was obtained from a human donor in good health. Sequencing was performed on CD8+ T cells from PBMCs.

The DNA reads TGTGCCAGTAAAGCGGAGAACTATAATTCACCCCTCCACTTT. This encodes CASKAENYNSPLHF. The chain couples TRBV19 to TRBJ1-6, with the D segment identity uncertain. CDR1 LNHDA and CDR2 SQIVND are derived from the germline V gene (reference sequence). Trimming costs V 7 bases and J 3 bases, and their ends lie 10 bases apart. The CDR3 has 14 amino acids, counting the end cysteine and phenylalanine. Only CDR3 DNA remains: 42 bases, in frame from the first base.